The rows below give T cell receptor beta chains drawn from one sample of a study of T cell repertoires in cytomegalovirus infection. TCRdb re-called the reads with MiXCR, one entry per CDR3 protein. The table has about 320,000 distinct CDR3 sequences, around 9.5% seen once. Sequenced input: PBMCs. These receptors originate from a human donor in good health (CMV status not recorded). Some clones in this sample may be carry-over from other donors' samples. The CDR3 runs from the conserved cysteine through the conserved F or W. Fields, in order: J gene, clone size, V gene, D gene, CDR3 protein, CDR3 DNA. D genes are given only for firm matches. Size values are once, few and many counts, or a class for expanded clones, and some rows have none.

TRBJ2-7	few	TRBV30	TRBD1	CAWSPDRELSEQYF	TGTGCCTGGAGTCCCGACAGGGAACTGAGCGAGCAGTACTTC
TRBJ2-7	many	TRBV7-2	NA	CASSERDLSRNEQYF	TGTGCCAGCTCGGAAAGAGATCTATCGAGGAACGAGCAGTACTTC
TRBJ2-3	few	TRBV7-2	NA	CASSLRLVLDTQYF	TGTGCCAGCAGCCTGCGACTAGTTCTAGATACGCAGTATTTT
TRBJ2-7	few	TRBV6-5	NA	CASRSQAREQYF	TGTGCCAGCAGAAGTCAGGCCCGGGAGCAGTACTTC
TRBJ2-1	many	TRBV7-8	NA	CASSLSGVREQFF	TGTGCCAGCAGCTTATCCGGGGTACGTGAGCAGTTCTTC
TRBJ1-1	many	TRBV7-2	NA	CASSLAAGKFDTEAFF	TGTGCCAGCAGCTTAGCCGCAGGGAAGTTTGACACTGAAGCTTTCTTT
TRBJ2-1	many	TRBV7-3	TRBD2	CASSAGGPGNEQFF	TGTGCCAGCAGCGCGGGGGGGCCCGGGAATGAGCAGTTCTTC
TRBJ2-1	many	TRBV7-9	TRBD1	CASSYRDRTIDEQFF	TGTGCCAGCAGCTACCGGGACAGGACTATCGATGAGCAGTTCTTC
TRBJ2-3	NA	TRBV20-1	TRBD2	CSANLAGVIDTQYF	TGCAGTGCTAACCTAGCGGGGGTGATAGATACGCAGTATTTT
TRBJ2-1	NA	TRBV12-3/TRBV12-4	TRBD2	CASSPPTSRFYNEQFF	TGTGCCAGCAGTCCCCCGACTAGCAGATTCTACAATGAGCAGTTCTTC
TRBJ2-7	NA	TRBV7-2	TRBD2	CASSAYRGVLGYEQYF	TGTGCCAGCAGCGCCTATCGGGGGGTTCTCGGCTACGAGCAGTACTTC
TRBJ1-4	NA	TRBV7-6	TRBD1	CASSPRDRGGKLFF	TGTGCCAGCAGTCCACGGGACAGGGGAGGAAAACTGTTTTTT
TRBJ2-5	many	TRBV14	NA	CASSQDRGGGVQETQYF	TGTGCCAGCAGCCAAGACAGAGGGGGTGGGGTCCAAGAGACCCAGTACTTC
TRBJ1-5	many	TRBV28	NA	CASTLRGGGNQPQHF	TGTGCCAGCACCCTTCGGGGGGGTGGCAATCAGCCCCAGCATTTT
TRBJ2-2	NA	TRBV6-8	TRBD1	CASSRLAGGSGTGELFF	TGTGCCAGCAGTCGCCTCGCAGGGGGTTCGGGCACCGGGGAGCTGTTTTTT
TRBJ2-1	few	TRBV29-1	TRBD2	CSVDSGIEQFF	TGCAGCGTTGATAGCGGGATCGAGCAGTTCTTC
TRBJ1-2	many	TRBV7-2	TRBD1	CASSLMGGQGRGYTF	TGTGCCAGCAGCTTAATGGGAGGACAGGGTCGTGGCTACACCTTC
TRBJ1-5	many	TRBV7-2	NA	CASSKQNNQPQHF	TGTGCCAGCAGCAAACAGAACAATCAGCCCCAGCATTTT
TRBJ1-3	few	TRBV5-1	NA	CASSTGLLIPGNTIYF	TGCGCCAGCTCGACGGGACTCCTCATCCCTGGAAACACCATATATTTT
TRBJ2-3	many	TRBV7-2	TRBD2	CASSLSGGGDTQYF	TGTGCCAGCAGCTTAAGCGGGGGGGGGGATACGCAGTATTTT
TRBJ2-7	once	TRBV7-6	NA	CASSRDLSYEQYF	TGTGCCAGCAGCCGGGACCTGTCCTACGAGCAGTACTTC
TRBJ2-5	NA	TRBV6-1	TRBD2	CASRPTGGGETQYF	TGTGCCAGCAGACCTACGGGAGGCGGAGAGACCCAGTACTTC
TRBJ2-5	NA	TRBV24-1	NA	CATSDLSRAGETQYF	TGTGCCACCAGTGATTTAAGCAGGGCAGGCGAGACCCAGTACTTC
TRBJ2-5	many	TRBV7-2	NA	CASSLVVETQYF	TGTGCCAGCAGCTTAGTGGTCGAGACCCAGTACTTC
TRBJ2-1	few	TRBV19	NA	CAEFLSLCQYDPKYEQFF	NA
TRBJ2-3	few	TRBV6-2/TRBV6-3	NA	CASSTGGRDTQYF	TGTGCCAGCAGTACTGGAGGGAGAGATACGCAGTATTTT
TRBJ2-5	many	TRBV10-3	NA	CAISEGNIPQETQYF	TGTGCCATCAGTGAAGGGAACATACCCCAAGAGACCCAGTACTTC
TRBJ2-1	many	TRBV7-6	TRBD1	CATQTGTGKVNEQFF	TGTGCCACGCAAACCGGGACAGGGAAAGTGAATGAGCAGTTCTTC
TRBJ1-1	NA	TRBV7-3	TRBD1	CATLSLTGVSPEAFF	TGTGCCACCCTGTCCCTAACAGGGGTGAGCCCTGAAGCTTTCTTT
TRBJ1-5	many	TRBV6-5	TRBD1	CASSYAGGSNQPQHF	TGTGCCAGCAGTTACGCAGGGGGCAGCAATCAGCCCCAGCATTTT
TRBJ1-5	NA	TRBV19	NA	CASSNKGPQHF	TGTGCCAGTAGCAATAAGGGGCCCCAGCATTTT
TRBJ2-2	many	TRBV2	TRBD2	CASRRLAENTGELFF	TGTGCCAGCAGACGACTAGCGGAGAACACCGGGGAGCTGTTTTTT